This TCR beta chain was captured in a study of beta chain features in type 1 diabetes. This clone has just a few counts. The entirety of the isolated RNA underwent reverse transcription, so expressed TCRB transcripts were sequenced. Method: immunoSEQ multiplex PCR; TCRdb's copy keeps in-frame clones and lacks some. This sample has roughly 140,000 clones, with around 10% found just once. Sequenced material: central memory CD4+ T cells from blood. This TCR came from a young man in good health.

In DNA, the CDR3 is TGCGCCAGCAGCCGAACCCTACAGGTTGCCGGGGAGCTGTTTTTT. It is translated as CASSRTLQVAGELFF. The chain uses TRBV4-3 and TRBJ2-2; possibly TRBD1 for D (5 bases). The germline CDR1 and CDR2 sequences are LGHNA and YSLEER. Trimming shortened V by 4 bases and J by 6 bases, and 15 bases separated the two germline ends. The CDR3 extends over 15 amino acids.